The rows below give T cell receptor beta chains drawn from one sample of a study of blood T cells in healthy people across ages. TCRdb recomputed calls from the 5' RACE reads with MiXCR, one row per CDR3 protein. The data contain 800,000 to 950,000 distinct CDR3 sequences, 36% of them singletons. Sequencing was performed on blood. All receptors derive from a man between 18 and 35 years old in good health. Both conserved end residues are part of each CDR3. The order of the fields is D gene, V gene, J gene, clone size, CDR3 DNA, CDR3 protein. The D gene is left open where the match is weak. Part of the rows lack a size; the others show once, few, many or a class for expanded clones.

d_call: TRBD1; v_call: TRBV5-1; j_call: TRBJ2-7; clone_size: .; cdr3_nt: TGCGCCAGCAGCTTTGCGGACAGGGCTTACAATGAGCAGTACTTC; cdr3_aa: CASSFADRAYNEQYF
d_call: .; v_call: TRBV12-3/TRBV12-4; j_call: TRBJ2-2; clone_size: .; cdr3_nt: TGTGCCAGCAGTTGGACCGGGAGTACGAACACCGGGGAGCTGTTTTTT; cdr3_aa: CASSWTGSTNTGELFF
d_call: .; v_call: TRBV20-1; j_call: TRBJ2-4; clone_size: .; cdr3_nt: TGCAGTGCTAGAGAATCCGCCTCGCACATCAACATTCAGTACTTC; cdr3_aa: CSARESASHINIQYF
d_call: .; v_call: TRBV28; j_call: TRBJ2-5; clone_size: .; cdr3_nt: TGTGCCAGCAGCCGAGCTAGGACAGACAATGAGCAGTACTTC; cdr3_aa: CASSRARTDNEQYF
d_call: .; v_call: TRBV5-1; j_call: TRBJ2-2; clone_size: .; cdr3_nt: TGCGCCAGCAGCTGGGTCCTAGGGGGACCCCCGAACACCGGGGAGCTGTTTTTT; cdr3_aa: CASSWVLGGPPNTGELFF
d_call: .; v_call: TRBV27; j_call: TRBJ2-7; clone_size: .; cdr3_nt: TGTGCCAGCAGTTTTTCGGGACGGCAATACGAGCAGTACTTC; cdr3_aa: CASSFSGRQYEQYF
d_call: .; v_call: TRBV7-9; j_call: TRBJ1-2; clone_size: few; cdr3_nt: TGTGCCAGCAGCCCAGAGGGGCAGAGCTTCTACTATGGCTACACCTTC; cdr3_aa: CASSPEGQSFYYGYTF
d_call: .; v_call: TRBV29-1; j_call: TRBJ1-2; clone_size: .; cdr3_nt: TGCCTGAGGGATCGGGACATCCTCCTTCCGCTACATGGCTACACCTTC; cdr3_aa: CLRDRDILLPLHGYTF
d_call: TRBD2; v_call: TRBV3-1; j_call: TRBJ2-1; clone_size: few; cdr3_nt: TGTGCCAGCAGCCCCTCTAGCGGGAGCGAGTTCTTC; cdr3_aa: CASSPSSGSEFF
d_call: .; v_call: TRBV9; j_call: TRBJ1-2; clone_size: many; cdr3_nt: TGTGCCAGCAGCGTAGAAGTTTCGGGGTATGGCTACACCTTC; cdr3_aa: CASSVEVSGYGYTF
d_call: .; v_call: TRBV3-1; j_call: TRBJ2-1; clone_size: .; cdr3_nt: TGTGCCAGCAGCCACAGGGATCTGGAGTACAATGAGCAGTTCTTC; cdr3_aa: CASSHRDLEYNEQFF
d_call: TRBD1; v_call: TRBV12-3/TRBV12-4; j_call: TRBJ1-1; clone_size: few; cdr3_nt: TGTGCCAGCAGTTTGCGGGCCAGGGGGCTCGACACTGAAGCTTTCTTT; cdr3_aa: CASSLRARGLDTEAFF
d_call: .; v_call: TRBV27; j_call: TRBJ1-2; clone_size: few; cdr3_nt: TGTGCCAGCAGTCCTACCCGGAGGGCTAACTATGGCTACACCTTC; cdr3_aa: CASSPTRRANYGYTF
d_call: .; v_call: TRBV5-1; j_call: TRBJ1-2; clone_size: .; cdr3_nt: TGCGCCAGCAGCTCGGGACCGCCTAACTATGGCTACACCTTC; cdr3_aa: CASSSGPPNYGYTF
d_call: .; v_call: TRBV12-3/TRBV12-4; j_call: TRBJ2-7; clone_size: once; cdr3_nt: TGTGCCAGCAGTTTCACAGCGGAATACGAGCAGTACTTC; cdr3_aa: CASSFTAEYEQYF
d_call: TRBD1; v_call: TRBV12-3/TRBV12-4; j_call: TRBJ2-7; clone_size: few; cdr3_nt: TGTGCCAGCAGTGGGGACAGGTCTCACGAGCAGTACTTC; cdr3_aa: CASSGDRSHEQYF
d_call: .; v_call: TRBV30; j_call: TRBJ1-1; clone_size: .; cdr3_nt: TGTGCCTGGAGGCTCAGGGGAGGATTGGGCCGTATAGAAGCTTTCTTT; cdr3_aa: CAWRLRGGLGRIEAFF
d_call: .; v_call: TRBV27; j_call: TRBJ2-5; clone_size: many; cdr3_nt: TGTGCCAGCAGTTTATCGTCGCCAGCGCGCCTTCAAGAGACCCAGTACTTC; cdr3_aa: CASSLSSPARLQETQYF
d_call: .; v_call: TRBV29-1; j_call: TRBJ2-2; clone_size: .; cdr3_nt: TGCAGCGTTGACCTCAGGGGAGATCCCGGGGAGCTGTTTTTT; cdr3_aa: CSVDLRGDPGELFF
d_call: TRBD2; v_call: TRBV4-3; j_call: TRBJ2-3; clone_size: .; cdr3_nt: TGCGCCAGCAGCCAACAAACAGCGGGACTAGCACTGCCAGATACGCAGTATTTT; cdr3_aa: CASSQQTAGLALPDTQYF
d_call: .; v_call: TRBV28; j_call: TRBJ1-5; clone_size: few; cdr3_nt: TGTGCCAGCAGTTTTAGGGGGAGGATGAAGGTGGCAGTCAATCAGCCCCAGCATTTT; cdr3_aa: CASSFRGRMKVAVNQPQHF
d_call: .; v_call: TRBV20-1; j_call: TRBJ2-7; clone_size: few; cdr3_nt: TGCAGTGCTAGAGCCTGGACTGGCTCCTACGAGCAGTACTTC; cdr3_aa: CSARAWTGSYEQYF
d_call: .; v_call: TRBV20-1; j_call: TRBJ1-6; clone_size: few; cdr3_nt: TGCAGTGGGGGGGGGGCTAATTCACCCCTCCACTTT; cdr3_aa: CSGGGANSPLHF
d_call: TRBD2; v_call: TRBV28; j_call: TRBJ2-1; clone_size: .; cdr3_nt: TGTGCCAGCAGTTGGACTAGCCCTAACAATGGGCAGTTCTTC; cdr3_aa: CASSWTSPNNGQFF
d_call: TRBD1; v_call: TRBV9; j_call: TRBJ2-1; clone_size: .; cdr3_nt: TGTGCCAGCAGCGCCGGACAGGGGAATGAGCAGTTCTTC; cdr3_aa: CASSAGQGNEQFF
d_call: TRBD1; v_call: TRBV3-1; j_call: TRBJ1-2; clone_size: .; cdr3_nt: TGTGCCAGCAGCCCTCGACAGGGGGCCTATGGCTACACCTTC; cdr3_aa: CASSPRQGAYGYTF
d_call: TRBD2; v_call: TRBV20-1; j_call: TRBJ2-3; clone_size: once; cdr3_nt: TGCAGTGCTAGAGAAGAGGTTAGCGGGGGGGATACGCAGTATTTT; cdr3_aa: CSAREEVSGGDTQYF
d_call: TRBD1; v_call: TRBV7-9; j_call: TRBJ2-1; clone_size: .; cdr3_nt: TGTGCCAGCAGCTCCCGGGACAGGGACCTCTGGGATGAGCAGTTCTTC; cdr3_aa: CASSSRDRDLWDEQFF
d_call: .; v_call: TRBV7-9; j_call: TRBJ1-4; clone_size: .; cdr3_nt: TGTGCCAGCAGCGCCGCGGGGTCTGGGGAAAAACTGTTTTTT; cdr3_aa: CASSAAGSGEKLFF
d_call: TRBD1; v_call: TRBV7-6; j_call: TRBJ1-2; clone_size: .; cdr3_nt: TGTGCCAGCTCCCCTCGGACAGGGTCTAACTATGGCTACACCTTC; cdr3_aa: CASSPRTGSNYGYTF
d_call: TRBD2; v_call: TRBV15; j_call: TRBJ2-1; clone_size: .; cdr3_nt: TGTGCCACGGGATTAGCGGGGGGGCCTGGGAATGAGCAGTTCTTC; cdr3_aa: CATGLAGGPGNEQFF
d_call: .; v_call: TRBV14; j_call: TRBJ1-2; clone_size: many; cdr3_nt: TGTGCCAGCAGCCCTCAGACAGACTATGGCTACACCTTC; cdr3_aa: CASSPQTDYGYTF
d_call: TRBD1; v_call: TRBV7-2; j_call: TRBJ1-1; clone_size: few; cdr3_nt: TGTGCCAGCAGCCTCGCCTCCCTACAGGGGGCGGATACTGAAGCTTTCTTT; cdr3_aa: CASSLASLQGADTEAFF
d_call: .; v_call: TRBV12-3/TRBV12-4; j_call: TRBJ2-5; clone_size: few; cdr3_nt: TGTGCCAGCAACCAGGGGGGGGTTATGACCCAGTACTTC; cdr3_aa: CASNQGGVMTQYF
d_call: TRBD1; v_call: TRBV7-2; j_call: TRBJ1-2; clone_size: .; cdr3_nt: TGTGCCAGCAGTACAGGGGGCGCGGGCGGCTACACCTTC; cdr3_aa: CASSTGGAGGYTF
d_call: TRBD1; v_call: TRBV9; j_call: TRBJ1-1; clone_size: few; cdr3_nt: TGTGCCAGCAGCGTAGCGGGACAGGGGGCGAAGGCTTTCTTT; cdr3_aa: CASSVAGQGAKAFF
d_call: .; v_call: TRBV20-1; j_call: TRBJ1-2; clone_size: many; cdr3_nt: TGCAGTGCACATCGTTCGGGGTTGTTTGATGGCTACACCTTC; cdr3_aa: CSAHRSGLFDGYTF
d_call: TRBD1; v_call: TRBV12-3/TRBV12-4; j_call: TRBJ2-7; clone_size: many; cdr3_nt: TGTGCCAGCACCTGGGACAGGGGACGCGAGCAGTACTTC; cdr3_aa: CASTWDRGREQYF
d_call: .; v_call: TRBV5-1; j_call: TRBJ2-1; clone_size: few; cdr3_nt: TGCGCCAGCAGCTCAGTCGGGGGCGCCTACAATGAGCAGTTCTTC; cdr3_aa: CASSSVGGAYNEQFF